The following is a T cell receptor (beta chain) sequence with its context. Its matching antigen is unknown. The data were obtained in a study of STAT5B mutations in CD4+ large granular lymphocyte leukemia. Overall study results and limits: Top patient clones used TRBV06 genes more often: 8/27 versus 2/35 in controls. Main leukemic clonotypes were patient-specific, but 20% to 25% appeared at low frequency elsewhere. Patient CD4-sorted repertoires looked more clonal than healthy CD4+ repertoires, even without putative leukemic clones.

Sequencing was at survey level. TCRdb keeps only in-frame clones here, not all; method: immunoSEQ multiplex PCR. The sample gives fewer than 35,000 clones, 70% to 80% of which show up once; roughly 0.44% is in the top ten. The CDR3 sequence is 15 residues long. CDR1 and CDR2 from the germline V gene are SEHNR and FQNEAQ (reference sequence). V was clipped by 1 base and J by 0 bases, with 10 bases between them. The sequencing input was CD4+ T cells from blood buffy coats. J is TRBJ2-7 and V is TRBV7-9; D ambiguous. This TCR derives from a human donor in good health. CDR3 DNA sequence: TGTGCCAGCAGCTTAGGGGCGGCAACCTCCTACGAGCAGTACTTC. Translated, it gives CASSLGAATSYEQYF. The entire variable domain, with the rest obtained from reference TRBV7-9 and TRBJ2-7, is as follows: DTGVSQNPRHKITKRGQNVTFRCDPISEHNRLYWYRQTLGQGPEFLTYFQNEAQLEKSRLLSDRFSAERPKGSFSTLEIQRTEQGDSAMYLCASSLGAATSYEQYFGPGTRLTVT.